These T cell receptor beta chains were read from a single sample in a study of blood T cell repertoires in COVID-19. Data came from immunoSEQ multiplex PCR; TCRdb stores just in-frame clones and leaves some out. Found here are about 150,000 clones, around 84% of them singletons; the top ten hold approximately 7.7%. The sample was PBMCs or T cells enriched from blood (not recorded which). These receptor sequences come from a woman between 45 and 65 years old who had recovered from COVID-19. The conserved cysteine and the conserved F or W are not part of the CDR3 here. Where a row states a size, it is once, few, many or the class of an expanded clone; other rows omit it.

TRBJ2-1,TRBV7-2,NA,ASSLAFRNEQF
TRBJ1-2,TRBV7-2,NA,ASTLRVAGYT
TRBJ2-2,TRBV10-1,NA,ASSDRERDVGSFGELF
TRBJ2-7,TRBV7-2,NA,ASGAGSWQY
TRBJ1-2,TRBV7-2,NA,ASSLASRTGSYGYT
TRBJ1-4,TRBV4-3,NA,ASSQSRQGTANEKLF
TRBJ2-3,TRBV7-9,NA,ASSLGAGRTDTQY
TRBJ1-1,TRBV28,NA,ASSLRTGVTEAF
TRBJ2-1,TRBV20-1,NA,SAPQNEQF
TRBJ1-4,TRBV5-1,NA,ASSLSETNEKLF
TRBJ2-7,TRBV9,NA,ASSRTSGSSYEQY
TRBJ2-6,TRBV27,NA,ASSSLGGANVLT
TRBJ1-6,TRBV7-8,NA,ASSYRTSYNSPLH
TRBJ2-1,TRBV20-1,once,SAPSGRDKF
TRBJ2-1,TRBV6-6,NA,ASSYFGQFGGNEQF
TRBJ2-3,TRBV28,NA,ATQASTDTQY
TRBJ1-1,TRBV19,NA,ASGEQGITTEAF
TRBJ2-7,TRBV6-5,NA,ASKEGPNEQY
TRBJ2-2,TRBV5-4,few,ASRTGQGKTGELF
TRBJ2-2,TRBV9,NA,ASSVELVGSAGELF
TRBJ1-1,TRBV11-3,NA,ASSLGGDTEAF
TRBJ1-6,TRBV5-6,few,ASSLERATSPLH
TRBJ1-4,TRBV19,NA,ASSIMLAGNEKLF
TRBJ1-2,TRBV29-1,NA,SVDVERYT
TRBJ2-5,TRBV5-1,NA,ASSLGRTGEETQY
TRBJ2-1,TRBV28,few,ASSRVSGNEQF
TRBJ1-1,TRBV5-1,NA,ASTTSTGITEAF
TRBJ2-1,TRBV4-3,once,ASSQDTLAGASNEQF
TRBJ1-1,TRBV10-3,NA,AIVRDRDTEAF
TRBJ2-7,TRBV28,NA,ASSQTGKGYEQY
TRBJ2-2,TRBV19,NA,ASSIFTVTGGGELF
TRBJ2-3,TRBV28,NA,ASSSPAGAGTDTQY
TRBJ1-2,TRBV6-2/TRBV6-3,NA,ASSDRGINYGYT
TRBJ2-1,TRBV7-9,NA,ASSFRTSNEQF
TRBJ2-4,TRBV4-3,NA,ASSPSQATKNIQY
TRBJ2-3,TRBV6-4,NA,ASSGTRADTQY
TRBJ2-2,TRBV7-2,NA,ASSLVSGIFTGELF
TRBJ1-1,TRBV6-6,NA,ASSHRDRHTEAF
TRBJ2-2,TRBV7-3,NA,ASSLLAESTGELF
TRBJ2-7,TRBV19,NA,ASSPTSGAYEQY
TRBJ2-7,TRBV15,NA,ATSRERVPSYEQY
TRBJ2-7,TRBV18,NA,ASSPRDRSSYEQY
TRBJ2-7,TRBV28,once,ASSSPGQGFYEQY
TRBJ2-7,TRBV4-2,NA,ASSQDFGSSYEQY
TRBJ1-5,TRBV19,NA,ASRPDNVVDQPQH
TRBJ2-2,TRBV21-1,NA,ASSTGSHREELF
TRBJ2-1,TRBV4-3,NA,ASSQGLGDNEQF
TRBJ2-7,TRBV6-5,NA,ASSYGMAGEVYEQY
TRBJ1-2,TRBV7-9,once,ASSKTGDPSYGYT
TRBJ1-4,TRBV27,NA,ASTPTAPTGTNEKLF
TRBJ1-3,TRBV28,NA,ASSSGTGGSGNTIY
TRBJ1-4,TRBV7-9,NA,ASSALEGLNEKLF
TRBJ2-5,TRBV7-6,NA,ASSLERAGAGETQY